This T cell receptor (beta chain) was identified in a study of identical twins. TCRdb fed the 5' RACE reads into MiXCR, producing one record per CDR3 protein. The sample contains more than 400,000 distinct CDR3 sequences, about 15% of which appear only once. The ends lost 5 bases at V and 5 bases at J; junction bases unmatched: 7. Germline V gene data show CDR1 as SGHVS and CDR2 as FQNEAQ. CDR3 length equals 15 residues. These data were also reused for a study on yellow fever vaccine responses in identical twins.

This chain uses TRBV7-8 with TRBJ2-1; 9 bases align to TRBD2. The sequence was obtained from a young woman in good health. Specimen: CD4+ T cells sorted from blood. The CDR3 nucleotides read TGTGCCAGCAGCCCAAGCGGGAGGTTCGACAATGAGCAGTTCTTC. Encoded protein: CASSPSGRFDNEQFF.